This T cell receptor (beta chain) was identified in a study of identical twins' blood T cells. As for the study in general: Roughly twelve libraries, six alpha and six beta, gave approximately 50 million reads. Study observations and caveats: Twins shared about as many clonotypes as their cloneset sizes predicted.

This clonotype was detected ten times or more. Its antigen remains unidentified. This CDR3 region has 11 residues. The V and J ends lost 5 bases and 4 bases respectively, with 3 bases between them. Germline V gives CDR1 SGHNT, CDR2 YENEEA. A previously described protocol, modified, built RNA-based TCR cDNA libraries. Each TCR cDNA library carried sample-specific barcodes on both ends. TCRdb independently ran MiXCR on the 5' RACE reads; one entry per CDR3 protein. The sample lists roughly 340,000 distinct CDR3 sequences, over 25% seen once, with 5.5% to 6.5% in the top ten. The TCR comes from a woman aged 18-50 years in good health. The chain combines TRBV11-3 with TRBJ1-3, with D uncertain. Material for sequencing was PBMCs. CDR3 nucleotide sequence: TGTGCCAGCAGCGTCGGAAACACCATATATTTT. It translates to CASSVGNTIYF.